The clone carrying this TCR beta chain was picked up many times. What it recognizes is unknown. The data were taken from a study of T cells in Graves' hyperthyroidism and ophthalmopathy. Study-wide background: Specimen type is peripheral blood, collected at initial diagnosis prior to any treatment. Whole-study results and caveats: Ophthalmopathy cases were set apart from stable hyperthyroidism by a 13 V-J model.

Source material for PBMCs was over 7.5 ml fresh peripheral blood. Template material for amplifying TCR beta CDR3 regions consisted of RNA transcripts. The HTBI primer set was used in a first-round RT-PCR of the TCR CDR3. TCRdb re-derived calls from the multiplex PCR reads in MiXCR, one entry per CDR3 protein. The sample lists around 290,000 distinct CDR3 sequences; about 13% were seen once. This sequence was found in a middle-aged woman with Graves' hyperthyroidism. Material: blood.

The CDR3 sequence is CASSVGGGGYGYTF. CDR3 sequence (DNA): TGTGCCAGCAGTGTCGGGGGAGGGGGCTATGGCTACACCTTC. The chain joins TRBV12-3 or TRBV12-4 to TRBJ1-2; D might be TRBD1 (6 bases). The ends were cut back, 5 bases at V and 4 bases at J, with 14 bases in the middle. The CDR3 totals 14 residues.